The 32 T cell receptor beta chains below were found in one sample sequenced in a study of CD8+ T cells in alopecia areata. Extracted from the samples, RNA was reverse transcribed into cDNA to serve as the sequencing template. Produced via immunoSEQ multiplex PCR; TCRdb's table is partial and in-frame only. The data contain roughly 210,000 clones, 43% of them singletons. Treatment: oral pan-JAK inhibitor, 5-10 mg twice daily. The specimen was CD4+ T cells sorted from blood, collected at approximately week 36, from a patient treated with tofacitinib. The receptors shown here come from a human donor with alopecia areata.

The chain has TRBV5-4 and TRBJ2-4; the D call may be TRBD1 or TRBD2 (5 bases each). There are 14 residues in the CDR3. Germline V lookup: CDR1 SGHNT, CDR2 YYREEE (reference sequence). V was shortened by 4 bases and J by 5 bases, with 13 bases between the two germline ends. CDR3 region: CASSLRGLENIQYF. In DNA, the CDR3 is TGTGCCAGCAGCCTCCGGGGCCTGGAAAACATTCAGTACTTC.

Comments on this clone: Distinct nucleotide sequences in the sample also encode this CDR3. CDR3 coding DNA: TGTGCCAGCAGTTTAACCCCCCGGTCGGCCTACGAGCAGTACTTC. Its translation: CASSLTPRSAYEQYF. The J gene is TRBJ2-7, the V gene TRBV28; D call uncertain. V gave up 2 bases and J gave up 2 bases, with 13 bases separating them. Germline CDR1 and CDR2: MDHEN and SYDVKM. The CDR3 runs to 15 residues.

Concerning this clone itself: Since a far larger clone is one base different, this is likely a read error. This chain uses TRBV2 with TRBJ2-6; D is unresolved. The germline V and J ends were trimmed by 4 bases and 0 bases, with 4 bases remaining between them. The CDR3 is 14 amino acids. The germline V gene encodes CDR1 SNHLY and CDR2 FYNNEI. The DNA of the CDR3 is TGTGCCAGCAGTGGGGACTCTGGGGCCAACGTCCTGACTTTC. Translating gives CASSGDSGANVLTF.

This clone has a handful of counts. The V call is TRBV4-2, the J call TRBJ2-4; D is ambiguous. V lost 5 bases and J lost 9, with 20 bases in between. The germline V gene encodes CDR1 LGHNA and CDR2 YNFKEQ. The length of the CDR3 is 15 residues. Here the CDR3 reads CASSSPGTGRGIQYF. The DNA of the CDR3 is TGTGCCAGCAGCTCCCCAGGCACTGGGCGAGGCATTCAGTACTTC.

This chain uses TRBV27 with TRBJ2-1; 11 positions match TRBD2. From germline, CDR1 is MNHEY and CDR2 SMNVEV (reference sequence). The CDR3 has 17 amino acids. V shed 5 bases and J 1 base; nucleotides not matched to a gene: 7. The CDR3 bases are TGTGCCAGCAGTGGGGGACTAGCGGAGTCGTCCTACAATGAGCAGTTCTTC. It codes for CASSGGLAESSYNEQFF.

The gene calls are TRBV11-2 and TRBJ2-4; either TRBD1 or TRBD2 may fit D (6 bases each). V was trimmed by 5 bases and J by 9 bases, leaving 11 bases between them. This CDR3 is built from 12 residues. CDR1 is SGHAT and CDR2 is FQNNGV in the germline V gene. In nucleotides, the CDR3 is TGTGCCAGCAGCCCAGGGGAGGCCATTCAGTACTTC. Its protein is CASSPGEAIQYF. The entire variable domain, with the rest obtained from reference TRBV11-2 and TRBJ2-4, is as follows: EAGVAQSPRYKIIEKRQSVAFWCNPISGHATLYWYQQILGQGPKLLIQFQNNGVVDDSQLPKDRFSAERLKGVDSTLKIQPAKLEDSAVYLCASSPGEAIQYFGAGTRLSVL.

The V and J genes are TRBV27 and TRBJ2-3; 7 bases agree with TRBD2. V shed 7 bases, J shed 2 bases, and the junction held 12 bases outside the gene matches. This CDR3 spans 16 amino acids. Per germline, CDR1 MNHEY and CDR2 SMNVEV (reference sequence). CDR3 in DNA: TGTGCCAGCAAGAGTCCTTTGAAGCGGGACACAGATACGCAGTATTTT. Protein product: CASKSPLKRDTDTQYF.

The rearrangement links TRBV4-3 to TRBJ2-1; D may be TRBD2 (7 bases). The V and J ends lost 0 bases and 5 bases respectively, with 11 bases between them. Per the germline V gene, CDR1 is LGHNA and CDR2 is YSLEER. The CDR3 consists of 15 residues. In DNA, the CDR3 is TGCGCCAGCAGCCAAGAACAGGGACTAAACAATGAGCAGTTCTTC. It translates to CASSQEQGLNNEQFF.

This clone was counted between two and nine times. This chain links TRBV6-5 with TRBJ2-1, with 9 bases fitting TRBD2. The germline V gene encodes CDR1 MNHEY and CDR2 SVGAGI. The trim removed 2 bases at V and 3 bases at J, leaving 5 bases unmatched. CDR3 length equals 16 residues. The CDR3 DNA is TGTGCCAGCAGTTACGGGTTTAGCGGGAGCTACAATGAGCAGTTCTTC. Translation: CASSYGFSGSYNEQFF.

This clone was counted many times. The rearrangement joins TRBV2 to TRBJ2-1; TRBD1 is a possible D gene (5 bases). The CDR3 has 11 amino acids. Deletions cut 6 bases from V and 5 bases from J, with 5 bases between. Germline V gene lookup returns CDR1 SNHLY and CDR2 FYNNEI. CDR3 protein: CASSRDNEQFF. CDR3 bases: TGTGCCAGCAGCAGGGACAATGAGCAGTTCTTC.

This chain connects TRBV30 to TRBJ2-1; TRBD2 aligns across 7 bases. Germline V CDR1 and CDR2: GTSNPN, SVGIG (reference sequence). The V and J ends lost 4 bases and 12 bases, in that order; junction bases with no gene match: 12. The CDR3 is made up of 13 amino acids. The CDR3 region has the DNA TGTGCCTGGACCGAGACCAGCGGGAAGGGGCAGTTCTTC. Its protein product is CAWTETSGKGQFF.

This rearrangement joins TRBV6-6 to TRBJ2-7; D call uncertain. Germline values: CDR1 MNHNY, CDR2 SVGAGI (reference sequence). V was shortened by 5 bases and J by 1 base, with 12 bases between the two germline ends. There are 14 residues in the CDR3. CDR3 protein: CASSRRTASYEQYF. CDR3 nucleotide sequence: TGTGCCAGCAGTCGAAGAACAGCTTCCTACGAGCAGTACTTC.

This clone was seen a handful of times. This chain links TRBV29-1 with TRBJ2-2, with 9 bases fitting TRBD1. Germline loops: CDR1 SQVTM, CDR2 ANQGSEA. With 4 bases clipped from V and 6 bases from J, the junction kept 15 bases outside the gene matches. The CDR3 totals 17 residues. The CDR3, as DNA: TGCAGCGTTGGACGATTCTTTCGGGACAGGGAGGCCGGGGAGCTGTTTTTT. This encodes CSVGRFFRDREAGELFF.

This clone has more than one count but fewer than ten. The chain joins TRBV5-1 to TRBJ1-2; D is uncertain. This CDR3 has 13 amino acids. The V end lost 5 bases, the J end lost 7 bases, and 15 bases lay between the germline ends. Germline CDR1 SGHRS, CDR2 YFSETQ. CDR3 DNA sequence: TGCGCCAGCAGATCCCCGGGCATTGGTGGCTACACCTTC. This gives the protein CASRSPGIGGYTF.

Note on this clone: Different DNA sequences within this sample yield the same CDR3. The rearrangement uses TRBV6-1 and TRBJ2-3; D remains ambiguous. The CDR3 contains 12 residues. CDR1 MNHNS and CDR2 SASEGT come from the germline V gene. The V end was cut by 6 bases, the J end by 0 bases, with 4 bases between. CDR3 in amino acids: CASRGSTDTQYF. CDR3 in DNA: TGTGCCAGCAGGGGTAGCACAGATACGCAGTATTTT.

This clone was recorded a few times. The chain is built from TRBV7-9 and TRBJ1-4; D is possibly TRBD1 (5 bases). Trimming removed 0 bases at V and 8 bases at J, with 10 bases between. This CDR3 has 14 amino acids. The V gene's germline CDR1 is SEHNR and CDR2 FQNEAQ (reference sequence). CDR3 DNA: TGTGCCAGCAGCTTAGCAGGGGCTGCGGAAAAACTGTTTTTT. Its translation is CASSLAGAAEKLFF.

This clone was seen once. This chain connects TRBV4-1 to TRBJ2-7; 11 bases match TRBD2. CDR1 is MGHRA and CDR2 is YSYEKL in the germline V gene. Unmatched junction bases numbered 8, after V lost 4 bases and J lost 3 bases. The CDR3 sequence is 16 residues long. The CDR3: CASSPNDSGRVYEQYF. CDR3 nucleotide sequence: TGCGCCAGCAGCCCCAATGATAGCGGGAGGGTCTACGAGCAGTACTTC.

The rearrangement uses TRBV19 and TRBJ1-5, with 7 positions matching TRBD1. This CDR3 has 15 residues. The germline V gene encodes CDR1 LNHDA and CDR2 SQIVND (reference sequence). V shed 8 bases, J shed 5 bases, and the junction held 12 bases outside the gene matches. The CDR3 coding sequence is TGTGCCAGTCTACCCGCGAGGGACAGTTATCAGCCCCAGCATTTT. Protein product: CASLPARDSYQPQHF.

The chain is built from TRBV30 and TRBJ1-1; no reliable D call. Deletions cut 8 bases from V and 1 base from J, with 17 bases between. The CDR3 extends over 14 amino acids. CDR1 and CDR2 from the germline V gene are GTSNPN and SVGIG (reference sequence). The CDR3 is CANERLGSNTEAFF. The CDR3 DNA sequence: TGTGCCAATGAACGACTTGGGTCGAACACTGAAGCTTTCTTT.

The chain uses TRBV6-5 and TRBJ2-3; no definite D call. The CDR3 is 11 amino acids. Germline lookup yields CDR1 MNHEY and CDR2 SVGAGI. This CDR3 is CTVRSADTQYF. The CDR3 nucleotides read TGTACCGTGAGGAGCGCAGATACGCAGTATTTT.

The rearrangement joins TRBV6-1 to TRBJ2-1, with TRBD2 matching 7 bases. CDR1 is MNHNS and CDR2 is SASEGT in the germline V gene. V gave up 5 bases and J gave up 1 base; unmatched junction bases: 2. There are 14 residues in the CDR3. CDR3 sequence: CASSRSGSYNEQFF. The CDR3 DNA follows: TGTGCCAGCAGTCGTAGCGGGTCCTACAATGAGCAGTTCTTC.

This clone appeared a few times. This rearrangement joins TRBV23-1 to TRBJ2-6; the D gene is possibly TRBD1 (6 bases). TRBV23-1 is designated an ORF whose function remains uncertain. Trimming left V 3 bases short and J 1 base short, with 16 bases between. The CDR3 runs 18 residues. CDR3 region: CASSQPALTGSGANVLTF. CDR3 nucleotides: TGCGCCAGCAGTCAGCCCGCTTTAACAGGGTCTGGGGCCAACGTCCTGACTTTC.

For this clone: Other DNA sequences in this sample translate to the same CDR3. V gene TRBV29-1 combines with J gene TRBJ2-1, with D maybe TRBD2 (5 bases). The V gene lost 3 bases and the J gene lost 1 base, with 7 bases spanning the gap. The germline V gene encodes CDR1 SQVTM and CDR2 ANQGSEA. The CDR3 sequence is 13 residues long. The CDR3 protein is CSVDRGSYNEQFF. The CDR3 coding sequence is TGCAGCGTTGATCGGGGATCCTACAATGAGCAGTTCTTC.

This clone was recorded at least ten times. This rearrangement joins TRBV28 to TRBJ1-2; possibly TRBD1 for D (5 bases). Trimming removed 2 bases from V and 2 bases from J, with 9 bases in between. This CDR3 is built from 14 residues. Germline V gene data show CDR1 as MDHEN and CDR2 as SYDVKM. CDR3 nucleotides: TGTGCCAGCAGTTTACCGCGACAGAACTATGGCTACACCTTC. This translates into CASSLPRQNYGYTF.

The V and J genes are TRBV14 and TRBJ2-5, with TRBD2 as a possible D gene (6 bases). The CDR3 contains 15 residues. Trimming left V 0 bases short and J 4 bases short, with 12 bases between. Looked up from germline, CDR1 is SGHDN and CDR2 is FVKESK. The CDR3 is CASSQEGREIETQYF. CDR3 nucleotide sequence: TGTGCCAGCAGCCAAGAGGGTCGGGAGATAGAGACCCAGTACTTC.

This chain links TRBV5-4 with TRBJ2-7; the match to TRBD2 covers 12 bases. Germline V gives CDR1 SGHNT, CDR2 YYREEE (reference sequence). Unmatched junction bases numbered 3, after V lost 3 bases and J lost 2 bases. The CDR3 totals 15 residues. CDR3 DNA sequence: TGTGCCAGCAGCTCGGGACTAGCGGGCACCTACGAGCAGTACTTC. The encoded protein is CASSSGLAGTYEQYF. The complete variable domain, with remaining parts taken from reference TRBV5-4 and TRBJ2-7, reads ETGVTQSPTHLIKTRGQQVTLRCSSQSGHNTVSWYQQALGQGPQFIFQYYREEENGRGNFPPRFSGLQFPNYSSELNVNALELDDSALYLCASSSGLAGTYEQYFGPGTRLTVT.

This clone was seen more than once but under ten times. V usage is TRBV29-1 and J usage is TRBJ1-2; D possibly corresponds to TRBD1 (5 bases). Germline values: CDR1 SQVTM, CDR2 ANQGSEA. This CDR3 region has 12 residues. V was shortened by 6 bases and J by 5 bases, with 13 bases between the two germline ends. This chain's CDR3 is CSVMDTVYGYTF. The CDR3, as DNA: TGCAGCGTCATGGACACCGTTTATGGCTACACCTTC.

In its sample, this clone is medium-sized. This sequence joins TRBV4-3 and TRBJ2-2; 13 nucleotides match TRBD2. The ends lost 4 bases at V and 7 bases at J; junction bases unmatched: 9. Germline V gives CDR1 LGHNA, CDR2 YSLEER. The length of the CDR3 is 17 residues. CDR3 protein: CASSPGLAGPGFGELFF. The CDR3, as DNA: TGCGCCAGCAGCCCGGGACTAGCGGGACCGGGGTTCGGGGAGCTGTTTTTT.

V gene TRBV7-9 combines with J gene TRBJ2-5, with D possibly matching TRBD1 (6 bases). Trimming cost V 8 bases and J 1 base, with 8 bases left between them. The CDR3 has 12 amino acids. CDR1 and CDR2 from the germline V gene are SEHNR and FQNEAQ (reference sequence). The CDR3 bases are TGTGCCAGCGGACAGTCCCAAGAGACCCAGTACTTC. Its translation: CASGQSQETQYF.

CDR3 in amino acids: CASTGTLTDTQYF. The CDR3 nucleotides are TGTGCCTCCACCGGGACCCTCACAGATACGCAGTATTTT. This rearrangement joins TRBV28 to TRBJ2-3; D might be TRBD1 or TRBD2, each matching 5 bases. Trimming took off 11 bases at V and 2 bases at J, with 14 bases between the two ends. Germline V gene data show CDR1 as MDHEN and CDR2 as SYDVKM. The CDR3 spans 13 residues.

CDR3 sequence: CASSVGGGSGANVLTF. For the CDR3, the DNA is TGTGCCAGCAGCGTGGGCGGGGGCTCTGGGGCCAACGTCCTGACTTTC. The rearrangement joins TRBV9 to TRBJ2-6, with TRBD2 matching over 7 bases. The CDR3 spans 16 residues. Unmatched junction bases numbered 2, after V lost 2 bases and J lost 0 bases. Germline assignment: CDR1 SGDLS and CDR2 YYNGEE.

CDR3 in DNA: TGTGCCAGCAGCTTATTTCCGGGTGGCGGCTACGAGCAGTACTTC. Its protein is CASSLFPGGGYEQYF. The rearrangement joins TRBV7-3 to TRBJ2-7; D not certain. The V gene lost 2 bases and the J gene lost 3 bases, with 14 bases spanning the gap. The CDR3 totals 15 residues. Germline CDR1 and CDR2: SGHTA and FQGTGA.